This T cell receptor (beta chain) was captured in a study of response to subunit inactivated influenza vaccine. TCRdb reprocessed the RT-PCR reads with MiXCR, giving one entry per CDR3 protein. The top ten clones hold around 10% of a sample with roughly 620,000 distinct CDR3 sequences, roughly 12% of them seen once. V trimming: 5 bases; J trimming: 8 bases; junction bases outside the gene matches: 10. CDR3 length: 14 residues. This clonotype has ten or more counts. The data also belong to a second study, concerning T cells expressing NK-cell markers. That publication notes: UMIs were included in TCR beta cDNA generated by 5'RACE template switching.

The V call is TRBV12-3 or TRBV12-4, the J call TRBJ2-3, with 7 bases lining up with TRBD2. Specimen: PBMCs from blood, collected on the day of vaccination. This sequence originates from a man in his fifties or sixties who received an inactivated influenza vaccine. Here the CDR3 reads CASSPGRRGGTQYF. CDR3 in DNA: TGTGCCAGCAGTCCGGGACGCCGCGGGGGTACGCAGTATTTT.